This T cell receptor beta chain comes out of a study of CD8+CD57+ T cells in acquired aplastic anemia. This CDR3 contains 16 residues. V lost 0 bases and J 1 base, leaving 13 bases between the germline ends. For sequencing, patients were chosen who had shown expansion of CD8+CD57+ cells by flow cytometry. This clonotype appeared many times. Genomic DNA, the template, was used for profiling of the TCR beta VDJ and CDR3. TCRdb re-derived calls from the reads in MiXCR, one entry per CDR3 protein. Of 210,000 or so distinct CDR3 sequences listed, about half are singletons. The chain combines TRBV12-3 or TRBV12-4 with TRBJ2-7; TRBD2 is a possible D gene (7 bases). The sequence was obtained from a human donor with aplastic anemia. Sequencing was done on a sample of sorted CD4+, CD8+, or CD8+CD57+ T cells (not recorded which) from PBMCs. In DNA form, the CDR3 reads TGTGCCAGCAGTTTAGCCGCGGGGGCCGGATCCTACGAGCAGTACTTC. It is translated as CASSLAAGAGSYEQYF.